The clone carrying this T cell receptor (beta chain) has a single count. This sample is drawn from a study of T cell changes during pregnancy in multiple sclerosis. Repertoires were generated with immunoSEQ multiplex PCR, while TCRdb's copy carries only in-frame clones and drops some. The sample includes about 57,000 clones, 80% to 95% of them seen just once. This receptor was identified in a female donor with multiple sclerosis, enrolled in a pregnancy study. This specimen consisted of CD4+ T cells from peripheral blood mononuclear cells, obtained in the third trimester of pregnancy.

The CDR3 DNA follows: TGTGCCAGCAGCGATCAGGGTCACGGGGAGCTGTTTTTT. It encodes CASSDQGHGELFF. This chain uses TRBV11-2 with TRBJ2-2; D possibly corresponds to TRBD1 (5 bases). V lost 5 bases and J lost 7, with 11 bases in between. The CDR3 covers 13 residues. Per the germline V gene, CDR1 is SGHAT and CDR2 is FQNNGV.